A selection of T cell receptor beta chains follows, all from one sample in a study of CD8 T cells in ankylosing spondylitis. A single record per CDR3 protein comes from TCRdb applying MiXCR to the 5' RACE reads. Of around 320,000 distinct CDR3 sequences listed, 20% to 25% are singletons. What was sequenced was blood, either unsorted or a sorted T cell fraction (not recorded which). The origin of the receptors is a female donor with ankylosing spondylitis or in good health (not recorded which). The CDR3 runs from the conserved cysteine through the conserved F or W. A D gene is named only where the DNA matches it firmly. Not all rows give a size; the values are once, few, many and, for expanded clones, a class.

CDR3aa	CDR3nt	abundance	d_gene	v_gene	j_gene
CSARGPDRGDTEAFF	TGCAGTGCTAGAGGCCCGGACAGGGGGGACACTGAAGCTTTCTTT	many	TRBD1	TRBV20-1	TRBJ1-1
CSVDGLTDTQYF	TGCAGCGTGGACGGACTCACAGATACGCAGTATTTT	medium-sized	NA	TRBV29-1	TRBJ2-3
CASRLVATRADEQFF	TGTGCAAGTCGCTTAGTGGCGACTAGAGCCGATGAGCAGTTCTTC	few	NA	TRBV12-2	TRBJ2-1
CASSAPHEYTF	TGTGCCAGCAGCGCCCCCCATGAGTACACCTTC	few	NA	TRBV9	TRBJ1-2
CASSLGSPYEQYF	TGCGCCAGCAGCTTAGGATCCCCCTACGAGCAGTACTTC	many	NA	TRBV5-1	TRBJ2-7
CASSFSGRKDNEQFF	TGCGCCAGCAGCTTTAGCGGGAGAAAGGACAATGAGCAGTTCTTC	many	TRBD2	TRBV5-1	TRBJ2-1
CSVVWGLAEETQYF	TGCAGCGTTGTGTGGGGACTAGCGGAAGAGACCCAGTACTTC	few	TRBD2	TRBV29-1	TRBJ2-5
CSAGTVTYEQYF	TGCAGTGCGGGGACAGTAACCTACGAGCAGTACTTC	NA	TRBD1	TRBV20-1	TRBJ2-7
CSVGEPRDPRGLRAYNEQFF	TGCAGCGTTGGAGAGCCCCGGGACCCCCGGGGGCTGCGGGCCTACAATGAGCAGTTCTTC	NA	NA	TRBV29-1	TRBJ2-1
CASSRTSVSSYNEQFF	TGTGCCAGCAGCCGTACTAGCGTAAGCTCCTACAATGAGCAGTTCTTC	NA	TRBD2	TRBV7-8	TRBJ2-1
CATSRDPQGSQPQHF	TGTGCCACCAGCAGAGACCCACAGGGGAGTCAGCCCCAGCATTTT	few	TRBD1	TRBV15	TRBJ1-5
CASSPRTGMNTEAFF	TGTGCCAGCAGCCCAAGGACAGGGATGAACACTGAAGCTTTCTTT	NA	TRBD1	TRBV7-2	TRBJ1-1
CASSRYSSGSDEQFF	TGTGCCAGCTCACGCTACTCTAGCGGGAGCGATGAGCAGTTCTTC	NA	TRBD2	TRBV18	TRBJ2-1
CSVDEKIGGPFF	TGCAGCGTTGACGAAAAAATCGGTGGACCTTTCTTT	many	NA	TRBV29-1	TRBJ1-1
CASSQDMLLLNYGYTF	TGCGCCAGCAGCCAAGATATGCTGTTACTAAACTATGGCTACACCTTC	few	NA	TRBV4-1	TRBJ1-2
CASSLAEKETQYF	TGCGCCAGCAGTCTAGCGGAGAAAGAGACCCAGTACTTC	NA	TRBD2	TRBV5-1	TRBJ2-5
CASSLGVGGRREQFF	TGTGCCAGCAGCTTAGGGGTTGGGGGGAGACGGGAGCAGTTCTTC	NA	NA	TRBV7-2	TRBJ2-1
CATAWDGSYEQYF	TGTGCCACCGCTTGGGACGGCTCCTACGAGCAGTACTTC	NA	NA	TRBV6-6	TRBJ2-7
CASSPAGRTQYF	TGTGCCAGCAGCCCAGCCGGGCGTACGCAGTATTTT	NA	NA	TRBV11-2	TRBJ2-3
CASSPRTGQTYEQYF	TGTGCCAGCAGCCCACGCACCGGGCAAACCTACGAGCAGTACTTC	few	NA	TRBV3-1	TRBJ2-7
CSADAARGYTDTQYF	TGCAGTGCTGATGCGGCCCGGGGATACACAGATACGCAGTATTTT	many	NA	TRBV20-1	TRBJ2-3
CASSLSWGGGEQYF	TGCGCCAGCAGCTTGAGTTGGGGAGGAGGGGAGCAGTACTTC	NA	NA	TRBV5-1	TRBJ2-7
CSAVWREGRTDTQYF	TGCAGTGCTGTCTGGCGGGAGGGCCGAACAGATACGCAGTATTTT	few	TRBD2	TRBV20-1	TRBJ2-3
CASSYPTSGSIYEQYF	TGTGCCAGCAGCTACCCTACTAGCGGGAGCATCTACGAGCAGTACTTC	many	TRBD2	TRBV5-6	TRBJ2-7
CASTLGLWADTQYF	TGTGCCAGCACCTTAGGACTATGGGCAGATACGCAGTATTTT	few	NA	TRBV7-2	TRBJ2-3
CASLGLFNQPQHF	TGTGCCAGTCTGGGACTCTTCAATCAGCCCCAGCATTTT	few	NA	TRBV19	TRBJ1-5
CSVEPVLGGKEAFF	TGCAGCGTTGAACCCGTCTTGGGGGGCAAAGAAGCTTTCTTT	NA	NA	TRBV29-1	TRBJ1-1
CASSRQGLTDTQYF	TGTGCCAGCAGCCGACAGGGATTGACAGATACGCAGTATTTT	NA	TRBD1	TRBV7-7	TRBJ2-3
CASRPPDDYEQYF	TGTGCCAGCAGACCACCGGACGATTACGAGCAGTACTTC	few	NA	TRBV7-6	TRBJ2-7
CSARLLDYTF	TGCAGTGCTCGGCTTCTGGACTACACCTTC	few	NA	TRBV20-1	TRBJ1-2
CAIREGNQPQHF	TGTGCCATCAGGGAAGGGAATCAGCCCCAGCATTTT	NA	NA	TRBV10-3	TRBJ1-5
CASTGQLGNTIYF	TGTGCCAGCACCGGACAGCTTGGAAACACCATATATTTT	few	NA	TRBV6-1	TRBJ1-3
CASAEYEKLFF	TGTGCCAGCGCAGAGTATGAAAAACTGTTTTTT	few	NA	TRBV2	TRBJ1-4
CSVLGDRWGKTQYF	TGCAGCGTTCTAGGGGACAGGTGGGGAAAGACCCAGTACTTC	NA	TRBD1	TRBV29-1	TRBJ2-5
CASRVAGGNNEQFF	TGCGCCAGCCGGGTAGCGGGAGGTAACAATGAGCAGTTCTTC	few	TRBD2	TRBV5-1	TRBJ2-1
CASSSPTGAGGPQETQYF	TGTGCCAGCAGCTCCCCAACTGGTGCGGGAGGGCCTCAAGAGACCCAGTACTTC	few	TRBD2	TRBV11-2	TRBJ2-5
CASSSMGANTEAFF	TGTGCCAGCAGCTCGATGGGGGCGAACACTGAAGCTTTCTTT	few	NA	TRBV7-2	TRBJ1-1
CASSQTADTEAFF	TGCGCCAGCAGCCAGACAGCGGACACTGAAGCTTTCTTT	NA	NA	TRBV4-3	TRBJ1-1
CASRLTGMDQETQYF	TGTGCCAGCAGACTGACAGGGATGGACCAAGAGACCCAGTACTTC	NA	TRBD1	TRBV6-6	TRBJ2-5